Each of the 6 T cell receptor beta chains below was sequenced from the same sample in a study of T-cell reconstitution after alpha-beta-depleted transplantation in children. During its preparation, the TCRbeta library received unique molecular identifiers. TCRdb recomputed calls from the PCR reads with MiXCR, one row per CDR3 protein. The data contain a few hundred thousand distinct CDR3 sequences, around 27% of them seen just once; the ten biggest clones take up approximately 39%. The sequences come from PBMCs, collected before TCRalphabeta/CD19-depleted stem cell transplant. These receptors came from a boy less than two years old with Wiskott-Aldrich syndrome, due to receive a stem cell transplant.

This clonotype has only a few counts. The chain's CDR3 is CASSVGWGQGEQYF. The CDR3 region has the DNA TGTGCCAGCAGCGTAGGTTGGGGGCAAGGGGAGCAGTACTTC. V and J are TRBV9 and TRBJ2-7; a weak D match, TRBD1 (6 bases). The CDR3 is 14 amino acids. V was cut by 0 bases and J by 7 bases, with 14 bases left in between. Germline assignment: CDR1 SGDLS and CDR2 YYNGEE.

This clonotype was counted ten times or more. The chain has TRBV12-3 or TRBV12-4 and TRBJ2-7; D uncertain. With 5 bases removed from V and 1 base from J, the gap between germline ends came to 12 bases. This CDR3 contains 14 residues. DNA for the CDR3: TGTGCCAGCAGTCCCACAGTCTATTCCTACGAGCAGTACTTC. It translates to CASSPTVYSYEQYF.

This clonotype was recorded a few times. The chain is built from TRBV20-1 and TRBJ2-3; D is undetermined. Germline V lookup: CDR1 DFQATT, CDR2 SNEGSKA (reference sequence). The V end was cut by 3 bases, the J end by 4 bases, with 14 bases between. The CDR3 sequence is 14 residues long. CDR3 loop: CSASRVRIADTQYF. The CDR3 nucleotides read TGCAGTGCTAGTCGCGTGCGAATCGCAGATACGCAGTATTTT.

For the CDR3, the DNA is TGCAGTGCTAGAGGTACCGGACTAGCGGGAGGTTCGGAGCAGTTCTTC. This gives the protein CSARGTGLAGGSEQFF. The chain recombines TRBV20-1 with TRBJ2-1, with 14 bases that match TRBD2. The trim removed 1 base at V and 10 bases at J, leaving 9 bases unmatched. The CDR3 is 16 amino acids. Germline V CDR1 and CDR2: DFQATT, SNEGSKA (reference sequence).

The chain links TRBV30 to TRBJ2-3; D tentatively fits TRBD1 or TRBD2 (6 bases each). The length of the CDR3 is 14 residues. The V gene's germline CDR1 is GTSNPN and CDR2 SVGIG (reference sequence). V shed 5 bases and J shed 0 bases, with 12 bases lying between them. CDR3: CAWAKGGSTDTQYF. As DNA, the CDR3 is TGTGCCTGGGCCAAGGGGGGTAGCACAGATACGCAGTATTTT.

The chain uses TRBV5-1 and TRBJ2-7, with 9 bases that match TRBD1. Per germline, CDR1 SGHRS and CDR2 YFSETQ. This CDR3 is 16 amino acids long. With V trimmed by 1 base and J by 3 bases, 8 bases remained unmatched. Written as DNA, the CDR3 is TGCGCCAGCAGCTTGTCTTCCGGGACAGGGATCTACGAGCAGTACTTC. Protein product: CASSLSSGTGIYEQYF.